This TCR beta chain was found in a study of CD8 T cells in ankylosing spondylitis. In making TCR beta libraries, quantitative 5'-RACE with molecular barcodes was used. Using its own MiXCR run on the 5' RACE reads, TCRdb lists one record per CDR3 protein. The table includes roughly 200,000 distinct CDR3 sequences, 20% to 30% detected once. The sequenced sample consisted of blood, either unsorted or a sorted T cell fraction (not recorded which). The source of this sequence is a male donor with ankylosing spondylitis or in good health (not recorded which).

CDR3 region: CSASKGRANYGYTF. In DNA form, the CDR3 reads TGCAGTGCTAGTAAGGGTAGAGCTAACTATGGCTACACCTTC. The V and J genes are TRBV20-1 and TRBJ1-2, with D hard to call. The CDR3 sequence is 14 residues long. V was clipped by 3 bases and J by 0 bases, with 11 bases between them. From germline, CDR1 is DFQATT and CDR2 SNEGSKA (reference sequence).